This passage covers 30 T cell receptor beta chains from one sample sequenced in a study of blood T cell repertoires in COVID-19. Profiled with immunoSEQ multiplex PCR; TCRdb holds only in-frame clones, not every one. The data hold about 410,000 clones, with 89% observed a single time. Sequences were obtained from peripheral blood. The source is a woman aged 35 to 49 with COVID-19, enrolled during active disease.

The chain couples TRBV19 to TRBJ1-6; 9 nucleotides line up with TRBD1. Germline CDR1 reads LNHDA; CDR2 reads SQIVND (reference sequence). Germline trimming cut 3 bases from V and 9 bases from J; bases unmatched to any gene: 6. This CDR3 has 15 amino acids. The CDR3 nucleotides read TGTGCCAGTAGTATGACCGGACAGGGGACTTCACCCCTCCACTTT. This translates into CASSMTGQGTSPLHF. Full variable domain (outside the CDR3, taken from reference TRBV19 and TRBJ1-6): DGGITQSPKYLFRKEGQNVTLSCEQNLNHDAMYWYRQDPGQGLRLIYYSQIVNDFQKGDIAEGYSVSREKKESFPLTVTSAQKNPTAFYLCASSMTGQGTSPLHFGNGTRLTVT.

The rearrangement links TRBV6-5 to TRBJ2-7, with D possibly TRBD1 on 6 matching bases. Per the germline V gene, CDR1 is MNHEY and CDR2 is SVGAGI. The CDR3 totals 13 residues. V lost 5 bases and J lost 8, with 16 bases in between. The CDR3 region has the DNA TGTGCCAGCAGTAAGACAGGCCCTACCAAGCAGTACTTC. Protein product: CASSKTGPTKQYF.

The chain recombines TRBV30 with TRBJ2-3, with 11 bases aligning to TRBD2. This CDR3 has 17 amino acids. The trim removed 4 bases at V and 6 bases at J, leaving 15 bases unmatched. Looked up from germline, CDR1 is GTSNPN and CDR2 is SVGIG (reference sequence). This CDR3 is CAWTRLAGGHRWDTQYF. As DNA, the CDR3 is TGTGCCTGGACCCGTCTAGCGGGGGGCCACCGGTGGGATACGCAGTATTTT.

V and J are TRBV19 and TRBJ1-2; 8 bases are a match to TRBD1. The CDR3 runs 12 residues. The V segment lost 5 bases and the J segment 8 bases; nucleotides outside the gene matches: 4. The V gene's germline CDR1 is LNHDA and CDR2 SQIVND (reference sequence). For the CDR3, the DNA is TGTGCCAGTAGTGACAGGGGACCCGGCTACACCTTC. Amino acid sequence: CASSDRGPGYTF.

The chain has TRBV12-3 or TRBV12-4 and TRBJ2-7; D is uncertain. V lost 5 bases and J lost 2, with 10 bases in between. CDR3 length: 13 amino acids. Written as DNA, the CDR3 is TGTGCCAGCAGTCACTCACGGGCCTACGAGCAGTACTTC. Protein product: CASSHSRAYEQYF.

This clone was counted once. The CDR3 loop is CASRDSGSGNTQYF. CDR3 sequence (DNA): TGTGCCAGCAGAGATAGCGGGAGTGGTAATACGCAGTATTTT. The chain couples TRBV28 to TRBJ2-3, with 9 bases aligning to TRBD2. J lost 7 bases, V lost 6 bases, and 8 bases had no gene match. Germline V CDR1 and CDR2: MDHEN, SYDVKM. CDR3 length: 14 residues.

This clone was counted a single time. The chain recombines TRBV28 with TRBJ1-3; D may be TRBD1 (5 bases). V was cut by 8 bases and J by 4 bases, with 18 bases left in between. The CDR3 extends over 15 amino acids. Germline CDR1 reads MDHEN; CDR2 reads SYDVKM. The CDR3 reads CASSVGGGEGNTIYF. The CDR3 DNA reads as TGTGCCAGCTCAGTGGGTGGGGGGGAAGGAAACACCATATATTTT.

This chain connects TRBV6-5 to TRBJ1-6, with D possibly matching TRBD1 (6 bases). Deletions cut 8 bases from V and 6 bases from J, with 11 bases between. The CDR3 is 13 amino acids. CDR1 and CDR2 (germline): MNHEY, SVGAGI. For the CDR3, the DNA is TGTGCCAGCCACCGACAGGTTAATTCACCCCTCCACTTT. This gives the protein CASHRQVNSPLHF.

The gene calls are TRBV28 and TRBJ1-5; possibly TRBD1 for D (5 bases). Germline assignment: CDR1 MDHEN and CDR2 SYDVKM. This CDR3 is 15 amino acids long. The V gene lost 7 bases and the J gene lost 3 bases, with 16 bases spanning the gap. In DNA form, the CDR3 reads TGTGCCAGCACTAAGGGGATTTTCTCCAATCAGCCCCAGCATTTT. Translating it yields CASTKGIFSNQPQHF.

This chain connects TRBV27 to TRBJ2-1; D gene uncertain. V was clipped by 7 bases and J by 0 bases, with 10 bases between them. Per germline, CDR1 MNHEY and CDR2 SMNVEV (reference sequence). This CDR3 spans 14 amino acids. This CDR3 reads CASIGGLSYNEQFF. Written as DNA, the CDR3 is TGTGCCAGCATCGGCGGTCTCTCCTACAATGAGCAGTTCTTC.

The chain uses TRBV19 and TRBJ2-1; 8 bases fit TRBD2. The CDR3 runs to 14 residues. Germline values: CDR1 LNHDA, CDR2 SQIVND (reference sequence). The J segment lost 1 base and the V segment lost 7 bases, leaving 3 bases of the junction unmatched. The CDR3 loop is CASTGGRSYNEQFF. The CDR3 bases are TGTGCCAGTACAGGCGGGAGGTCCTACAATGAGCAGTTCTTC. The full variable domain, its missing parts supplied by reference TRBV19 and TRBJ2-1, is DGGITQSPKYLFRKEGQNVTLSCEQNLNHDAMYWYRQDPGQGLRLIYYSQIVNDFQKGDIAEGYSVSREKKESFPLTVTSAQKNPTAFYLCASTGGRSYNEQFFGPGTRLTVL.

The chain has TRBV6-5 and TRBJ1-5; D gene uncertain. The CDR3 spans 15 residues. Germline values: CDR1 MNHEY, CDR2 SVGAGI. Trimming stripped 7 bases from V and 1 base from J, with 14 bases between. The CDR3 nucleotides read TGTGCCAGCAAGGCCCCGGGTGGCAGCAATCAGCCCCAGCATTTT. Translated: CASKAPGGSNQPQHF.

This clone was observed a single time. The CDR3 spells CASSTPRGNSGNTIYF. The CDR3 region has the DNA TGTGCCAGCAGCACCCCACGGGGAAACTCTGGAAACACCATATATTTT. The rearrangement uses TRBV9 and TRBJ1-3; D is ambiguous. Looked up from germline, CDR1 is SGDLS and CDR2 is YYNGEE. The ends were cut back, 4 bases at V and 0 bases at J, with 14 bases in the middle. The CDR3 runs 16 residues. Looking up the rest from reference TRBV9 and TRBJ1-3 gives the full variable domain: DSGVTQTPKHLITATGQRVTLRCSPRSGDLSVYWYQQSLDQGLQFLIQYYNGEERAKGNILERFSAQQFPDLHSELNLSSLELGDSALYFCASSTPRGNSGNTIYFGEGSWLTVV.

The chain employs TRBV28 and TRBJ2-7, with 7 nucleotides matching TRBD1. The CDR3 is 13 amino acids. The ends lost 5 bases at V and 3 bases at J; junction bases unmatched: 4. Per germline, CDR1 MDHEN and CDR2 SYDVKM. The CDR3 region has the DNA TGTGCCAGCAGTCCGGGACAGTACTACGAGCAGTACTTC. This gives the protein CASSPGQYYEQYF.

V and J are TRBV9 and TRBJ2-2; 14 bases align to TRBD2. Germline CDR1 SGDLS, CDR2 YYNGEE. V dropped 0 bases and J dropped 4; count of bases not matched to a gene: 8. This CDR3 contains 19 residues. The CDR3 coding sequence is TGTGCCAGCAGCGTAGCTGAGACTAGCGGGAGGGAGGGCACCGGGGAGCTGTTTTTT. Translated, it gives CASSVAETSGREGTGELFF.

This clone turned up a few times. The chain joins TRBV10-3 to TRBJ1-1, with D perhaps TRBD1 (6 bases). Germline-derived CDR1 and CDR2 are ENHRY and SYGVKD. V lost 4 bases and J lost 6, with 15 bases in between. The CDR3 runs 14 residues. The CDR3 sequence is CAISGDGEGAEAFF. For the CDR3, the DNA is TGTGCCATCAGTGGAGATGGGGAGGGGGCTGAAGCTTTCTTT.

The V gene is TRBV3-1 (or the pseudogene TRBV3-2), the J gene TRBJ1-2, with 8 bases lining up with TRBD1. The CDR3 contains 13 residues. V lost 6 bases, J lost 3 bases, and 3 bases stayed unmatched. CDR1 and CDR2 from the germline V gene are LGHDT and YNNKEL (reference sequence). The CDR3 loop reads CASRQTGDYGYTF. The CDR3 coding sequence is TGTGCCAGCAGACAGACAGGGGACTATGGCTACACCTTC.

This chain uses TRBV12-3 or TRBV12-4 with TRBJ2-7; D uncertain. The length of the CDR3 is 11 residues. The germline V and J ends were trimmed by 4 bases and 4 bases, with 5 bases remaining between them. The DNA for the CDR3 is TGTGCCAGCAGTTCCATTTACGAGCAGTACTTC. Amino acids: CASSSIYEQYF.

This chain links TRBV19 with TRBJ1-3; D not resolved. Between the trimmed V and J ends, which lost 6 bases and 4 bases, there was a span of 22 bases. CDR3 length: 17 residues. Per germline, CDR1 LNHDA and CDR2 SQIVND (reference sequence). The CDR3 DNA reads as TGTGCCAGTAGCCTCTCAACGGGGAGTGCGGGGGGAAACACCATATATTTT. Protein sequence: CASSLSTGSAGGNTIYF. Together with reference TRBV19 and TRBJ1-3, the CDR3 gives the full variable domain: DGGITQSPKYLFRKEGQNVTLSCEQNLNHDAMYWYRQDPGQGLRLIYYSQIVNDFQKGDIAEGYSVSREKKESFPLTVTSAQKNPTAFYLCASSLSTGSAGGNTIYFGEGSWLTVV.

The rearrangement joins TRBV6-5 to TRBJ2-7; TRBD2 aligns across 9 bases. Germline lookup yields CDR1 MNHEY and CDR2 SVGAGI. The CDR3 runs 14 residues. V dropped 4 bases and J dropped 3; count of bases not matched to a gene: 4. CDR3 bases: TGTGCCAGCAGTTTAGGACTAGCGAACTACGAGCAGTACTTC. It specifies CASSLGLANYEQYF.

This clone came up once. The genes are TRBV5-6 and TRBJ1-4, with D maybe TRBD1 (5 bases). Trimming stripped 6 bases from V and 4 bases from J, with 13 bases between. Looked up from germline, CDR1 is SGHDT and CDR2 is YYEEEE. This CDR3 region has 14 residues. The DNA of the CDR3 is TGTGCCAGCAACCCGGGGGGGGTTAATGAAAAACTGTTTTTT. Residues: CASNPGGVNEKLFF.

This clone has just a few counts. DNA for the CDR3: TGTGCCAGTAGTTTTCTGGGGGGACTAGCTCTAAATGAGCAGTTCTTC. This encodes CASSFLGGLALNEQFF. The chain couples TRBV19 to TRBJ2-1, with TRBD2 matching 9 bases. V was clipped by 5 bases and J by 7 bases; unmatched bases: 12. The CDR3 spans 16 residues. The germline gives CDR1 LNHDA, CDR2 SQIVND (reference sequence).

V and J are TRBV7-8 and TRBJ2-2; D gene unclear. CDR1 is SGHVS, CDR2 FQNEAQ, per germline. Trimming shortened V by 5 bases and J by 5 bases, and 6 bases separated the two germline ends. The CDR3 consists of 12 residues. CDR3 in DNA: TGTGCCAGCAGCCTAGTAACCGGGGAGCTGTTTTTT. Its protein product is CASSLVTGELFF.

The chain recombines TRBV10-3 with TRBJ1-1; no firm D call. Germline lookup yields CDR1 ENHRY and CDR2 SYGVKD. Trimming stripped 5 bases from V and 4 bases from J, with 11 bases between. The CDR3 loop spans 13 amino acids. This CDR3 reads CAISPSSGTEAFF. In nucleotides, the CDR3 is TGTGCCATCAGTCCTTCATCGGGCACTGAAGCTTTCTTT.

This chain joins TRBV4-3 and TRBJ2-1, with a tentative D call TRBD2 (5 bases). Germline V CDR1 and CDR2: LGHNA, YSLEER. Trimming cost V 3 bases and J 0 bases, with 15 bases left between them. This CDR3 has 17 residues. The CDR3 DNA reads TGCGCCAGCAGCCAGATCGGAAGCGGAAGCTCCTACAATGAGCAGTTCTTC. Its protein is CASSQIGSGSSYNEQFF.

The chain links TRBV28 to TRBJ1-1; 8 positions agree with TRBD1. This CDR3 region has 13 residues. CDR1 is MDHEN and CDR2 is SYDVKM in the germline V gene. V shed 6 bases and J 4 bases; nucleotides not matched to a gene: 4. The CDR3 nucleotides read TGTGCCAGCAGCTCAGGGGGCGGCACTGAAGCTTTCTTT. It specifies CASSSGGGTEAFF.

The chain has TRBV4-1 and TRBJ1-1; the match to TRBD1 covers 7 bases. This CDR3 has 14 amino acids. The J segment lost 4 bases and the V segment lost 4 bases, leaving 6 bases of the junction unmatched. Germline V gene sequence: CDR1 MGHRA, CDR2 YSYEKL. CDR3 nucleotides: TGCGCCAGCAGCCCGGGGCCAGGGGGCACTGAAGCTTTCTTT. Protein product: CASSPGPGGTEAFF.

This chain uses TRBV5-1 with TRBJ2-5, with TRBD2 identical over 9 bases. Germline assignment: CDR1 SGHRS and CDR2 YFSETQ. This CDR3 spans 18 amino acids. The junction had 11 bases not matched to a gene; V was cut back by 0 bases and J by 2 bases. The CDR3 DNA reads as TGCGCCAGCAGCTTGGCGCGGGGGGGCCCGGTAACTCAAGAGACCCAGTACTTC. Its translation: CASSLARGGPVTQETQYF.

The chain is built from TRBV18 and TRBJ1-1; unclear D gene. V gave up 2 bases and J gave up 5 bases, with 15 bases separating them. The CDR3 has 15 residues. Germline CDR1 and CDR2: KGHSH and LQKENI. The CDR3 sequence: CASSPSAGSWTEAFF. The DNA of the CDR3 is TGTGCCAGCTCACCAAGTGCGGGTTCTTGGACTGAAGCTTTCTTT.

The chain recombines TRBV10-3 with TRBJ2-2; 10 nucleotides agree with TRBD1. This CDR3 comprises 16 residues. V shed 6 bases, J shed 1 base, and the junction held 5 bases outside the gene matches. Germline V gene data show CDR1 as ENHRY and CDR2 as SYGVKD. CDR3 protein: CAISSWDRGNTGELFF. The DNA of the CDR3 is TGTGCCATCAGCTCATGGGACAGGGGGAACACCGGGGAGCTGTTTTTT.